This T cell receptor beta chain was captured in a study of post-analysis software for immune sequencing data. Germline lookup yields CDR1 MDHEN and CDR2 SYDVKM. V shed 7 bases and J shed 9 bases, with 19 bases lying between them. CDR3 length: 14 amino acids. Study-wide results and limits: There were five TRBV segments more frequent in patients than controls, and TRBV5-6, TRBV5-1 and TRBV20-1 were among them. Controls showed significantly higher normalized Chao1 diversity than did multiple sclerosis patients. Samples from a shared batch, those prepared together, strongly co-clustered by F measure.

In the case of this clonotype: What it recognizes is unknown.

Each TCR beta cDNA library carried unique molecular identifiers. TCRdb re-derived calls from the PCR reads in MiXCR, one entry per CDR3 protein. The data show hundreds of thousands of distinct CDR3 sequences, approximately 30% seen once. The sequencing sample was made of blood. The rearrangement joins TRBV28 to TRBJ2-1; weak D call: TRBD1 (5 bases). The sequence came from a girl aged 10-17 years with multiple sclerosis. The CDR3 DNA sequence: TGTGCCAGCACTCGAGGTCAGGGCTTCGGTGAGCAGTTCTTC. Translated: CASTRGQGFGEQFF.